Sequencing of this TCR beta chain was carried out in a study of response to subunit inactivated influenza vaccine. Study conclusions and caveats: Authors suggested seasonal influenza vaccinations each recruit few new T cells.

Points on this clonotype: The antigen is unknown.

From the RT-PCR reads, TCRdb called clonotypes with MiXCR, one entry per CDR3 protein. The sample yields more than 600,000 distinct CDR3 sequences, approximately 18% seen once. The CDR3 has 15 residues. The V gene's germline CDR1 is LGHNA and CDR2 YSLEER. Trimming cost V 5 bases and J 2 bases; bases outside gene matches: 8. Here the sequenced sample was PBMCs from blood, taken approximately 5 days after vaccination. The source is a man aged 50-60 years who received an inactivated influenza vaccine. The V call is TRBV4-3, the J call TRBJ2-5, with TRBD2 matching over 7 bases. The chain's CDR3 is CASSANSGYQETQYF. CDR3 bases: TGCGCCAGCAGCGCGAATAGCGGGTATCAAGAGACCCAGTACTTC.